The TCR beta chain described here comes from a study of vaccination and CD4 T cells after COVID-19. Study-wide background: The convalescents, six males and four females, included two who were Hispanic.

Noted time point: late sampling 161 to 241 days after vaccination in a few convalescent patients. Positive PCR dates spanned March to December 2020, predating US Alpha, Beta and Delta variants. TCRdb itself ran the PCR reads through MiXCR, one entry per CDR3 protein. The profile shows around 37,000 distinct CDR3 sequences, 36% of them singletons. Whole-study results and caveats: Convalescent patients had a median around 90% of post-vaccine SARS-CoV-2-reactive clones that were detected only after vaccination, not before it.

Worth noting for this clonotype: Antigen unknown.

Trimming at V came to 4 bases and at J to 13 bases, leaving 9 bases not matched to a gene. CDR1 and CDR2 (germline): SGHVS, FQNEAQ. This CDR3 region has 13 residues. The J gene is TRBJ2-1, the V gene TRBV7-8, with 8 bases lining up with TRBD2. This sample comprised CD4+ T cells from blood, obtained about 7 months after SARS-CoV-2 vaccination. This TCR derives from a human donor who had recovered from COVID-19. DNA of the CDR3: TGTGCCAGCAGCTATCTTCAGCGGGGGCGTCAGTTCTTC. Translating it yields CASSYLQRGRQFF.